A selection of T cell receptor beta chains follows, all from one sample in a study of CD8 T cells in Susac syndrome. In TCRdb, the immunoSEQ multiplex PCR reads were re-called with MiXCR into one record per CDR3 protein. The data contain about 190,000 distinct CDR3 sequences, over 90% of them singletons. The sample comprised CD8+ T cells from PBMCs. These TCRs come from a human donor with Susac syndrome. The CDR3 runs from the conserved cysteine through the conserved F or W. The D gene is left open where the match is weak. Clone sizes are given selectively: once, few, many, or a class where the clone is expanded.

CDR3aa: CASGSQGLLSSGNTIYF; v_gene: TRBV6-2/TRBV6-3; d_gene: TRBD1; j_gene: TRBJ1-3; abundance: NA
CDR3aa: CASSYLRPGVEGYTF; v_gene: TRBV6-5; d_gene: NA; j_gene: TRBJ1-2; abundance: NA
CDR3aa: CASSPNAGSGYTF; v_gene: TRBV3-1; d_gene: NA; j_gene: TRBJ1-2; abundance: NA
CDR3aa: CASSSGRQGWISPLHF; v_gene: TRBV11-2; d_gene: TRBD1; j_gene: TRBJ1-6; abundance: NA
CDR3aa: CASSVGGHGGNQPQHF; v_gene: TRBV9; d_gene: NA; j_gene: TRBJ1-5; abundance: NA
CDR3aa: CATSRGRNSYEQYF; v_gene: TRBV15; d_gene: NA; j_gene: TRBJ2-7; abundance: NA
CDR3aa: CAISDGGTGEQFF; v_gene: TRBV10-3; d_gene: NA; j_gene: TRBJ2-1; abundance: NA
CDR3aa: CASTQGQDYEQYF; v_gene: TRBV12-3/TRBV12-4; d_gene: TRBD1; j_gene: TRBJ2-7; abundance: NA
CDR3aa: CASSDPRTSDEQYF; v_gene: TRBV25-1; d_gene: TRBD2; j_gene: TRBJ2-7; abundance: NA
CDR3aa: CASRSVQQNEQFF; v_gene: TRBV7-9; d_gene: NA; j_gene: TRBJ2-1; abundance: once
CDR3aa: CASSLEFIGDRTGELFF; v_gene: TRBV11-2; d_gene: NA; j_gene: TRBJ2-2; abundance: NA
CDR3aa: CASSLVGGYYEQYF; v_gene: TRBV7-6; d_gene: NA; j_gene: TRBJ2-7; abundance: NA
CDR3aa: CASSLHPGQQDEQYF; v_gene: TRBV5-1; d_gene: TRBD1; j_gene: TRBJ2-7; abundance: NA
CDR3aa: CSVTDGSNQPQHF; v_gene: TRBV29-1; d_gene: NA; j_gene: TRBJ1-5; abundance: NA
CDR3aa: CATGQDNEQFF; v_gene: TRBV19; d_gene: TRBD1; j_gene: TRBJ2-1; abundance: once
CDR3aa: CASSLQGLEETQYF; v_gene: TRBV12-3/TRBV12-4; d_gene: NA; j_gene: TRBJ2-5; abundance: NA
CDR3aa: CSVDSCSYEQYF; v_gene: TRBV29-1; d_gene: NA; j_gene: TRBJ2-7; abundance: NA
CDR3aa: CSAENEKLFF; v_gene: TRBV20-1; d_gene: NA; j_gene: TRBJ1-4; abundance: NA
CDR3aa: CASSLWGLAGSGANVLTF; v_gene: TRBV27; d_gene: TRBD2; j_gene: TRBJ2-6; abundance: NA
CDR3aa: CASSYPQFYEQYF; v_gene: TRBV6-2/TRBV6-3; d_gene: NA; j_gene: TRBJ2-7; abundance: NA
CDR3aa: CASSQDFGEVDTGELFF; v_gene: TRBV3-1; d_gene: NA; j_gene: TRBJ2-2; abundance: once
CDR3aa: CASSTGTGGRETQYF; v_gene: TRBV7-9; d_gene: TRBD1; j_gene: TRBJ2-5; abundance: NA
CDR3aa: CSAIPRDGWYEQYF; v_gene: TRBV20-1; d_gene: NA; j_gene: TRBJ2-7; abundance: NA
CDR3aa: CSALTDRKPEAFF; v_gene: TRBV20-1; d_gene: NA; j_gene: TRBJ1-1; abundance: once
CDR3aa: CASSLEAGAVADTQYF; v_gene: TRBV28; d_gene: TRBD2; j_gene: TRBJ2-3; abundance: once
CDR3aa: CATDGTHNNEQFF; v_gene: TRBV28; d_gene: NA; j_gene: TRBJ2-1; abundance: NA
CDR3aa: CASSGQARRTEAFF; v_gene: TRBV6-6; d_gene: TRBD1; j_gene: TRBJ1-1; abundance: NA
CDR3aa: CASSFQTESDTQYF; v_gene: TRBV5-4; d_gene: NA; j_gene: TRBJ2-3; abundance: NA
CDR3aa: CASRKSTGTYEQYF; v_gene: TRBV28; d_gene: NA; j_gene: TRBJ2-7; abundance: once